One sample yielded the 11 T cell receptor beta chains listed below, sequenced in a study of OX40 agonist ivuxolimab in advanced cancers. Clones were sequenced by immunoSEQ multiplex PCR, and TCRdb holds only the in-frame ones, with some missing. The data contain about 51,000 clones, roughly four fifths of them singletons. Specimen: CD4+ or CD8+ T cells sorted from blood, collected in a trial of the OX40 agonist ivuxolimab. These receptor sequences come from an adult with an advanced solid tumor such as melanoma, head and neck, liver or kidney cancer.

The gene calls are TRBV7-2 and TRBJ1-1; a possible D gene is TRBD1 (5 bases). The CDR3 has 12 residues. From germline, CDR1 is SGHTA and CDR2 FQGNSA. Trimming shortened V by 5 bases and J by 7 bases, and 11 bases separated the two germline ends. This CDR3 reads CASSHGTGEAFF. The CDR3 DNA is TGTGCCAGCAGCCACGGCACAGGTGAAGCTTTCTTT.

The V and J genes are TRBV4-2 and TRBJ1-5, with D maybe TRBD1 (5 bases). Germline CDR1 LGHNA, CDR2 YNFKEQ. The length of the CDR3 is 14 residues. The germline V and J ends were trimmed by 0 bases and 8 bases, with 11 bases remaining between them. CDR3 amino acids: CASSQETAGEPQHF. CDR3 DNA sequence: TGTGCCAGCAGCCAAGAGACAGCGGGAGAGCCCCAGCATTTT.

This chain uses TRBV11-2 with TRBJ2-1; TRBD1 matches at 12 bases. Trimming at V came to 7 bases and at J to 6 bases, leaving 10 bases not matched to a gene. The CDR3 spans 16 residues. Per the germline V gene, CDR1 is SGHAT and CDR2 is FQNNGV. CDR3 bases: TGTGCCAGCACCAATTGGGGGACAGGGGGCCTCAATGAGCAGTTCTTC. This codes for CASTNWGTGGLNEQFF.

A single count supports this clone. In DNA, the CDR3 is TGTGCCAGCAGTGGGGGACTAGCGGGATCCTACAATGAGCAGTTCTTC. It yields the protein CASSGGLAGSYNEQFF. The V and J genes are TRBV6-1 and TRBJ2-1, with 13 bases that match TRBD2. The CDR3 length is 16 residues. With V trimmed by 4 bases and J by 1 base, 1 base remained unmatched. Germline V lookup: CDR1 MNHNS, CDR2 SASEGT.

This chain uses TRBV6-1 with TRBJ1-3, with a tentative D call TRBD1 (6 bases). This CDR3 region has 16 residues. Germline CDR1 is MNHNS and CDR2 is SASEGT. With 4 bases removed from V and 4 bases from J, the gap between germline ends came to 17 bases. Here the CDR3 reads CASSARDTRSGNTIYF. The CDR3 DNA reads TGTGCCAGCAGTGCCAGGGACACCCGCTCAGGAAACACCATATATTTT.

The chain combines TRBV9 with TRBJ2-7; weak D call: TRBD1 (5 bases). The length of the CDR3 is 12 residues. Deletions cut 3 bases from V and 4 bases from J, with 8 bases between. Germline V gives CDR1 SGDLS, CDR2 YYNGEE. This CDR3 is CASSATGYEQYF. The CDR3 region has the DNA TGTGCCAGCAGCGCAACAGGTTACGAGCAGTACTTC.

The gene calls are TRBV7-9 and TRBJ1-4; 9 bases line up with TRBD1. CDR1 and CDR2 from the germline V gene are SEHNR and FQNEAQ (reference sequence). There are 15 residues in the CDR3. V gave up 4 bases and J gave up 5 bases; unmatched junction bases: 5. The CDR3 loop reads CASSSGGTGNEKLFF. The CDR3 DNA is TGTGCCAGCAGCTCGGGGGGGACAGGGAATGAAAAACTGTTTTTT.

This chain links TRBV7-9 with TRBJ1-3; 7 positions match TRBD1. V was pared by 6 bases and J by 1 base, with 6 bases of the junction left unmatched. In germline, CDR1 is SEHNR, CDR2 FQNEAQ (reference sequence). The CDR3 contains 15 residues. In nucleotides, the CDR3 is TGTGCCAGCAGAAGCCAGGGGGGGTCTGGAAACACCATATATTTT. Translation: CASRSQGGSGNTIYF.

The rearrangement joins TRBV10-3 to TRBJ2-7; no definite D call. Germline assignment: CDR1 ENHRY and CDR2 SYGVKD. This CDR3 has 13 amino acids. The ends were cut back, 6 bases at V and 1 base at J, with 10 bases in the middle. The CDR3 nucleotides are TGTGCCATCAGCCTCGACCGATCCTACGAGCAGTACTTC. Its translation is CAISLDRSYEQYF.

The chain employs TRBV5-1 and TRBJ2-2, with D possibly being TRBD1 (5 bases). The CDR3 covers 14 residues. Germline V lookup: CDR1 SGHRS, CDR2 YFSETQ. Trimming took off 3 bases at V and 2 bases at J, with 8 bases between the two ends. The CDR3 sequence is CASSSGANTGELFF. The CDR3 DNA follows: TGCGCCAGCAGCTCTGGGGCTAACACCGGGGAGCTGTTTTTT.

The rearrangement joins TRBV7-2 to TRBJ2-3, with D perhaps being TRBD1 or TRBD2 (5 bases each). This CDR3 has 13 residues. V lost 0 bases to trimming and J lost 9 bases, with 10 bases between them. CDR1 SGHTA and CDR2 FQGNSA come from the germline V gene. In DNA, the CDR3 is TGTGCCAGCAGCTTAGCGCGGGCAGGGACGCAGTATTTT. It codes for CASSLARAGTQYF.